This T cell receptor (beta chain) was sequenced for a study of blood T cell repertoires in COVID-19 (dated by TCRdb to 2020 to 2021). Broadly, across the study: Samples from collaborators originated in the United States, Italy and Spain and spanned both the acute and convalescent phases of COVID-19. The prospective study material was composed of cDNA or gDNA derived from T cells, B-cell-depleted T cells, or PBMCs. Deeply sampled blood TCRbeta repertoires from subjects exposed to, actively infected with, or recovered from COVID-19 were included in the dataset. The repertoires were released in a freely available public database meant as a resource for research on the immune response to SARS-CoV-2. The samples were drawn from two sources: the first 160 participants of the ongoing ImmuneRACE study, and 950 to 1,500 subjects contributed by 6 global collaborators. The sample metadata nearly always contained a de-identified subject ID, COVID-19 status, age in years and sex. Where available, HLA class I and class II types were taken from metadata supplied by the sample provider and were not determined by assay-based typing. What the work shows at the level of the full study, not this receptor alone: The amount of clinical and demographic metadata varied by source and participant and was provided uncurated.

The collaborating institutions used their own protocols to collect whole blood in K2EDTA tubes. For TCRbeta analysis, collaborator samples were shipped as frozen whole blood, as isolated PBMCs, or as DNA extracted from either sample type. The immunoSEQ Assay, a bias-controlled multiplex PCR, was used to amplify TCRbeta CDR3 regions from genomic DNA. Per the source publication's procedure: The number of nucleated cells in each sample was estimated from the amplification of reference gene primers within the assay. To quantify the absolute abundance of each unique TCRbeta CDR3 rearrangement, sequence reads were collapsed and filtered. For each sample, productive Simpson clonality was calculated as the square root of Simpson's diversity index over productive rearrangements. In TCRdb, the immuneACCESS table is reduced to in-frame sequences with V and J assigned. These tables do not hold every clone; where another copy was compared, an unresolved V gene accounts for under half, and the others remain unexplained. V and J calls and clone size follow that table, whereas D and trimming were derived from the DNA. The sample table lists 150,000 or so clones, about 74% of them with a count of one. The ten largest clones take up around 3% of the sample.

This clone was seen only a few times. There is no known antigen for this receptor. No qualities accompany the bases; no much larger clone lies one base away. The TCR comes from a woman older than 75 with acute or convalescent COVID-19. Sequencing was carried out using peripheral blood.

The DNA sequence is as follows: TGTGCCAGTGGACTAGCGGGAACCGGTTACGAGCAGTACTTC. This is translated as CASGLAGTGYEQYF. The rearrangement joined TRBV19 to TRBJ2-7; 12 bases in between match TRBD2. Including cysteine and phenylalanine, the CDR3 has 14 amino acids. Only the CDR3 portion is preserved as DNA: 42 bases, with reading frame beginning at the first base. The germline V gene (reference sequence) yields LNHDA for CDR1 and SQIVND for CDR2. The germline V and J ends show losses of 8 bases and 4 bases respectively, and no gene match explains 6 bases of the junction.